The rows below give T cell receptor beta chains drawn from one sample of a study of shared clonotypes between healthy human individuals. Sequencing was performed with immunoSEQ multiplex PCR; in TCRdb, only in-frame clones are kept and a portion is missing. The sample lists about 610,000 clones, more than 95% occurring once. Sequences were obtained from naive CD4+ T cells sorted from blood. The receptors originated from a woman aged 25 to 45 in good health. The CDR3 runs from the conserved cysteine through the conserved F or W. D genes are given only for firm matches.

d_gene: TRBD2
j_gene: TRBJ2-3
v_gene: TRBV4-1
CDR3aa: CASSPRLAGGKTSTDTQYF
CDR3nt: TGCGCCAGCAGCCCCCGACTAGCGGGAGGCAAAACTAGCACAGATACGCAGTATTTT

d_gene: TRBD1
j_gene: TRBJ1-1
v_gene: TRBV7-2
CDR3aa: CASSYPLGQGTAFF
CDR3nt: TGTGCCAGCAGCTACCCCTTGGGACAGGGTACCGCTTTCTTT

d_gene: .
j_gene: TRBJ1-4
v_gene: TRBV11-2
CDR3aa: CASSLRVGETNEKLFF
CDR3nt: TGTGCCAGCAGCCTAAGAGTAGGGGAGACTAATGAAAAACTGTTTTTT

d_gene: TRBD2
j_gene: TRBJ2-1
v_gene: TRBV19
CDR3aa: CASSLLAATYNEQFF
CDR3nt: TGTGCCAGTAGTTTACTAGCGGCGACCTACAATGAGCAGTTCTTC

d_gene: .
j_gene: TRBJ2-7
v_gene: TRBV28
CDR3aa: CASSFYSYEQYF
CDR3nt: TGTGCCAGCAGTTTCTACTCCTACGAGCAGTACTTC

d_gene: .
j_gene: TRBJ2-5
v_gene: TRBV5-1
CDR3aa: CASRQVNNQETQYF
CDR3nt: TGCGCCAGCAGGCAAGTCAATAATCAAGAGACCCAGTACTTC

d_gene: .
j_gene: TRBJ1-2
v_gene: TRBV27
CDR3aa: CASSLSIWGQGKGYTF
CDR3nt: TGTGCCAGCAGTTTATCGATTTGGGGCCAGGGGAAGGGCTACACCTTC

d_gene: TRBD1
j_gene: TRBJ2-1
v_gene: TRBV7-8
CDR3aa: CASSQQGTEQFF
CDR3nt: TGTGCCAGCAGCCAACAGGGGACTGAGCAGTTCTTC

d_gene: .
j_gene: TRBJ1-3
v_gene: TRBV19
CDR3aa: CASSLTSSGNTIYF
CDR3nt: TGTGCCAGTAGCTTGACTAGCTCTGGAAACACCATATATTTT

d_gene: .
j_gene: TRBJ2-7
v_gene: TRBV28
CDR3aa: CASSFGGHHSYEQYF
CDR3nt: TGTGCCAGCAGCTTCGGCGGGCACCACTCCTACGAGCAGTACTTC

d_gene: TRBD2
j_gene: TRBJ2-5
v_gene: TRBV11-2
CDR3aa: CASSPSWGGQETQYF
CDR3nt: TGTGCCAGCAGCCCCAGTTGGGGGGGTCAAGAGACCCAGTACTTC

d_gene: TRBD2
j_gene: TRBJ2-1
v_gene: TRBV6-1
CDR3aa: CASKYSGPSYNEQFF
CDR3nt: TGTGCCAGCAAGTATAGCGGGCCTTCCTACAATGAGCAGTTCTTC

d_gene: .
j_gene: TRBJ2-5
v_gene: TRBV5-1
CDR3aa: CASSSGEGETQYF
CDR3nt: TGCGCCAGCAGCTCGGGAGAAGGGGAGACCCAGTACTTC